This T cell receptor beta chain is from a study of cytomegalovirus exposure and HLA in healthy donors. Across the whole study: Most donors, more than 80% of over 350 genotyped, fell in the Caucasian-associated ancestry cluster.

A note on this clone: Antigen unknown.

The V gene's germline CDR1 is SGDLS and CDR2 YYNGEE. V dropped 0 bases and J dropped 0 bases, with 9 bases sitting between them. The CDR3 totals 15 residues. The PCR had 60 Vbeta and 13 Jbeta primers. Sequenced by immunoSEQ multiplex PCR; TCRdb stores in-frame clones only, minus some. This table holds over 120,000 clones, around 10% found once. Study findings and constraints: An analysis done earlier found most TCR beta V segments productive about 87% or about 30% of the time.

V is TRBV9 and J is TRBJ1-1, with D unclear. The source is a man aged 45-65 years in good health and CMV-seronegative. Source material: PBMCs. The CDR3 nucleotides are TGTGCCAGCAGCGTAGGATCCCAGATGAACACTGAAGCTTTCTTT. This gives the protein CASSVGSQMNTEAFF.